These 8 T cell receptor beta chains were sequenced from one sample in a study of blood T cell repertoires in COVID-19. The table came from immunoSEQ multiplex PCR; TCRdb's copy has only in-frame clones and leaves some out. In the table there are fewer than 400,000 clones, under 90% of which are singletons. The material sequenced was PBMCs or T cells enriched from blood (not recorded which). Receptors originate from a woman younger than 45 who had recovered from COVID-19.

CDR3 in DNA: TGTGCCAGCAGCCCCGGAGGGGGGGGTGACACTGAAGCTTTCTTT. It specifies CASSPGGGGDTEAFF. The chain joins TRBV9 to TRBJ1-1, with a possible D match to TRBD1 (6 bases). Germline loops: CDR1 SGDLS, CDR2 YYNGEE. Trimming removed 4 bases at V and 3 bases at J, with 16 bases between. CDR3 length: 15 amino acids.

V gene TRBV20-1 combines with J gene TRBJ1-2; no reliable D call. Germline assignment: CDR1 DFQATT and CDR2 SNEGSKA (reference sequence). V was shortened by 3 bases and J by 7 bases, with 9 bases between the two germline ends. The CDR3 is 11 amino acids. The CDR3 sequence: CSASPYGGYTF. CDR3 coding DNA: TGCAGTGCTAGCCCCTATGGTGGCTACACCTTC.

The CDR3 DNA is TGTGCCAGCGGGGGACAGGGTCTTATCTATGGCTACACCTTC. Its translation: CASGGQGLIYGYTF. The chain joins TRBV2 to TRBJ1-2, with TRBD1 matching over 9 bases. Germline lookup yields CDR1 SNHLY and CDR2 FYNNEI. This CDR3 comprises 14 residues. The V and J ends lost 8 bases and 4 bases, in that order; junction bases with no gene match: 8.

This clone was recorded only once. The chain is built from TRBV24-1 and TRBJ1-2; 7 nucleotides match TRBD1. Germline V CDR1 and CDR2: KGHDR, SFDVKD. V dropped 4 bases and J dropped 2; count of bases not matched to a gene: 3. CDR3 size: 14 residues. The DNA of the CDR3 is TGTGCCACCAGTGACACAGGGGACAACTATGGCTACACCTTC. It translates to CATSDTGDNYGYTF.

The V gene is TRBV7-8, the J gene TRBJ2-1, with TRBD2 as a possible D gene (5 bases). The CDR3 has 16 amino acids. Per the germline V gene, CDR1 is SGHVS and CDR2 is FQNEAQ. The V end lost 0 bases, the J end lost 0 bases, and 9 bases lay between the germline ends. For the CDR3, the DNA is TGTGCCAGCAGCTTAGCGCGGGTTCGCTCCTACAATGAGCAGTTCTTC. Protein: CASSLARVRSYNEQFF.

In nucleotides, the CDR3 is TGTGCCAGCAGCTTAGCGAGCGTTGGGTCCTCCGATACGCAGTATTTT. Its translation: CASSLASVGSSDTQYF. The rearrangement links TRBV7-6 to TRBJ2-3; D gene uncertain. The CDR3 contains 16 residues. Germline V lookup: CDR1 SGHVS, CDR2 FNYEAQ. The V gene lost 0 bases and the J gene lost 6 bases, with 16 bases spanning the gap.

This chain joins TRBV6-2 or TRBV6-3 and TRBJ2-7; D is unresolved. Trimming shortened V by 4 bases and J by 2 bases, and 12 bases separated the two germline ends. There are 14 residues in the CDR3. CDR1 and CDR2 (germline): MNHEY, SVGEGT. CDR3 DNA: TGTGCCAGCAGTTTTCGCTTTAACACCTACGAGCAGTACTTC. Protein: CASSFRFNTYEQYF.

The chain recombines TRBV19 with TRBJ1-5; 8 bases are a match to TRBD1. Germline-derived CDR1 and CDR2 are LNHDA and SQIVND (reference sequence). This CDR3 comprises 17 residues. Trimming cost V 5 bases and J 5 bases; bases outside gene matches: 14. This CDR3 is CASSRPGQVLRHQPQHF. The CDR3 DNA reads TGTGCCAGTAGTCGACCGGGACAGGTTTTAAGGCATCAGCCCCAGCATTTT.